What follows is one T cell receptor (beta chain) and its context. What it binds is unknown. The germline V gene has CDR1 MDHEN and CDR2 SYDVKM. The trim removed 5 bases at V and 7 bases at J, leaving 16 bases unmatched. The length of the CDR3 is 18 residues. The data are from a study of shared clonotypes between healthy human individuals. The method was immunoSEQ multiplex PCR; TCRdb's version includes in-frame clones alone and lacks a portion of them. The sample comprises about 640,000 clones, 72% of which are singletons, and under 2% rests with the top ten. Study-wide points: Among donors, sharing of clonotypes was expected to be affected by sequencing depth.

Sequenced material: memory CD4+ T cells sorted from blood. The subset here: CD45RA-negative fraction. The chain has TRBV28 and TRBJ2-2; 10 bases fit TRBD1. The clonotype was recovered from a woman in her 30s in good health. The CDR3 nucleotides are TGTGCCAGCAGTCTCGCTCATGCGGGACAGGGGTTCATCGGGGAGCTGTTTTTT. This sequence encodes CASSLAHAGQGFIGELFF.